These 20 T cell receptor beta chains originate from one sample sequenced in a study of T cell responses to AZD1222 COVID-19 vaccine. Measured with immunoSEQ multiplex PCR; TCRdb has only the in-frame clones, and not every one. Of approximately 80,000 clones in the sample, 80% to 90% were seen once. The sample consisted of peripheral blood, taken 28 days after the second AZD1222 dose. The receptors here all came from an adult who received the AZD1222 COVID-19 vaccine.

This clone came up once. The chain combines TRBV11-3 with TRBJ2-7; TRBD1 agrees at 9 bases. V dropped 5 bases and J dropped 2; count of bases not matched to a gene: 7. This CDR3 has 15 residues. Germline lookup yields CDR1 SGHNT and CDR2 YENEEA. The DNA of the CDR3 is TGTGCCAGCAGCCCAGGGACAGGGTCGACCTACGAGCAGTACTTC. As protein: CASSPGTGSTYEQYF.

This CDR3 is CASSSPGRASGYTF. The CDR3, as DNA: TGTGCCAGCAGCTCCCCTGGCAGGGCCTCTGGCTACACCTTC. The genes are TRBV7-2 and TRBJ1-2; maybe TRBD1 (5 bases). Germline loops: CDR1 SGHTA, CDR2 FQGNSA. CDR3 size: 14 residues. V was pared by 4 bases and J by 7 bases, with 16 bases between. The full variable domain, completed using reference TRBV7-2 and TRBJ1-2, is GAGVSQSPSNKVTEKGKDVELRCDPISGHTALYWYRQSLGQGLEFLIYFQGNSAPDKSGLPSDRFSAERTGGSVSTLTIQRTQQEDSAVYLCASSSPGRASGYTFGSGTRLTVV.

As DNA, the CDR3 is TGTGCCAGCAGCTTAGGCGGTCTAGCGGGGGGCAAAGGGTTCTTC. This gives the protein CASSLGGLAGGKGFF. The chain combines TRBV11-2 with TRBJ2-1; 11 bases match TRBD2. CDR3 length: 15 amino acids. J was trimmed by 15 bases and V by 1 base; bases with no gene match: 11. Germline CDR1 is SGHAT and CDR2 is FQNNGV.

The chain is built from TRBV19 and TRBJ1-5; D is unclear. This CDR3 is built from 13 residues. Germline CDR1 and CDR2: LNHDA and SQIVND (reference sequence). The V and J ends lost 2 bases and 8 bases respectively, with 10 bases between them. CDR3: CASSIIVGEPQHF. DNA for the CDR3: TGTGCCAGTAGTATAATCGTAGGAGAGCCCCAGCATTTT.

The CDR3 here is CASSERGAKEKLFF. CDR3 sequence (DNA): TGTGCCAGCAGTGAACGGGGGGCGAAGGAAAAACTGTTTTTT. The rearrangement joins TRBV2 to TRBJ1-4; a possible D gene is TRBD1 (6 bases). V was clipped by 2 bases and J by 8 bases, with 12 bases between them. The length of the CDR3 is 14 residues. Germline assignment: CDR1 SNHLY and CDR2 FYNNEI.

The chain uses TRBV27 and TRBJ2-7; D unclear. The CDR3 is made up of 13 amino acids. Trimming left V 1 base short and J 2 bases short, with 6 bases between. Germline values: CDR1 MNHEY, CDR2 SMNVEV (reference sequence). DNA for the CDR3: TGTGCCAGCAGTTTATACGGTCCCTACGAGCAGTACTTC. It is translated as CASSLYGPYEQYF.

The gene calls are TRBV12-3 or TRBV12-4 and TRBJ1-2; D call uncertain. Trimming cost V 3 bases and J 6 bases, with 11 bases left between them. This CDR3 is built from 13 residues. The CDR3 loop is CASSLAGSDGYTF. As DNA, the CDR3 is TGTGCCAGCAGTTTGGCCGGGAGTGATGGCTACACCTTC.

CDR3 region: CASSIHPTGELFF. CDR3 bases: TGTGCCAGTAGTATTCACCCCACCGGGGAGCTGTTTTTT. The chain carries TRBV19 and TRBJ2-2; D ambiguous. Germline V gene lookup returns CDR1 LNHDA and CDR2 SQIVND (reference sequence). Between the trimmed V and J ends, which lost 3 bases and 4 bases, there was a span of 6 bases. CDR3 length equals 13 residues.

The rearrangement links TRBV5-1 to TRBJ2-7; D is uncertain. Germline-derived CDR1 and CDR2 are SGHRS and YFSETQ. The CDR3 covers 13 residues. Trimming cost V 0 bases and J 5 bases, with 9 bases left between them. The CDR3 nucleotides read TGCGCCAGCAGCTTGGAGCAGCTAGACGAGCAGTACTTC. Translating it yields CASSLEQLDEQYF.

CDR3 protein: CASTERGPTNEKLFF. For the CDR3, the DNA is TGTGCCAGTACGGAACGGGGTCCCACTAATGAAAAACTGTTTTTT. The chain couples TRBV19 to TRBJ1-4; D gene unclear. The CDR3 runs 15 residues. Germline CDR1 and CDR2: LNHDA and SQIVND (reference sequence). Trimming took 7 bases from V and 2 from J, leaving 14 bases between them.

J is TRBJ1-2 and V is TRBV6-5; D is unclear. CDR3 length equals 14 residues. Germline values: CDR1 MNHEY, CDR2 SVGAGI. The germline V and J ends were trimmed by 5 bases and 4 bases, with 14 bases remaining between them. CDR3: CASSPSRDFYGYTF. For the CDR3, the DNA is TGTGCCAGCAGTCCCTCCCGGGATTTCTATGGCTACACCTTC.

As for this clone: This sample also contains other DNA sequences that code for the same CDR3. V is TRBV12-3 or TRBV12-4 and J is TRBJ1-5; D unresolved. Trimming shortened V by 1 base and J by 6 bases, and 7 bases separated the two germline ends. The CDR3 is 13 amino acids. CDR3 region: CASSLGIGQPQHF. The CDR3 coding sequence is TGTGCCAGCAGTTTAGGGATTGGTCAGCCCCAGCATTTT.

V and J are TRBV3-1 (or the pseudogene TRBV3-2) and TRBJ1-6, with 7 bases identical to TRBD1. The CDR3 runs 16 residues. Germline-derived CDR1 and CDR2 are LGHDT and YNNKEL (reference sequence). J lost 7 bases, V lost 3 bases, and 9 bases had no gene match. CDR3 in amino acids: CASSQGSPGGNSPLHF. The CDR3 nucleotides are TGTGCCAGCAGCCAGGGTAGCCCAGGGGGGAATTCACCCCTCCACTTT.

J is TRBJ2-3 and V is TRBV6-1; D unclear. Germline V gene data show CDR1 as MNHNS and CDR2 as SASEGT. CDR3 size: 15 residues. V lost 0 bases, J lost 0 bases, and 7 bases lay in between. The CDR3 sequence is CASSEASPSTDTQYF. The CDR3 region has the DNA TGTGCCAGCAGTGAAGCCTCACCTAGCACAGATACGCAGTATTTT.

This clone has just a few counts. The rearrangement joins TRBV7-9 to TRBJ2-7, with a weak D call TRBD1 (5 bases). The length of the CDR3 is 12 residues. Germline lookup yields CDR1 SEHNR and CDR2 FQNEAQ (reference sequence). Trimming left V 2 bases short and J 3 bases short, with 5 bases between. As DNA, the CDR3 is TGTGCCAGCAGCTTAAGGGGCTACGAGCAGTACTTC. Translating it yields CASSLRGYEQYF.

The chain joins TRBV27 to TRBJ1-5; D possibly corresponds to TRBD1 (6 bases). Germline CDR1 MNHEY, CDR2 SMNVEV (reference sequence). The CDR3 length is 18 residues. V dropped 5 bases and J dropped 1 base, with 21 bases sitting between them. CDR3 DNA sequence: TGTGCCAGCAGTCTCCATCCGGGACACGGAGCCAGCAATCAGCCCCAGCATTTT. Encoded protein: CASSLHPGHGASNQPQHF.

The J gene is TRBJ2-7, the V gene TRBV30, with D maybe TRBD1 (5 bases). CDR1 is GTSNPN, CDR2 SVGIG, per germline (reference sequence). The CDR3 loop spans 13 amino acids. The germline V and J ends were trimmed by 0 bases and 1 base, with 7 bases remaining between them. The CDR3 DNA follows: TGTGCCTGGAGTGTACCAGGGTCCTACGAGCAGTACTTC. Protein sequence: CAWSVPGSYEQYF.

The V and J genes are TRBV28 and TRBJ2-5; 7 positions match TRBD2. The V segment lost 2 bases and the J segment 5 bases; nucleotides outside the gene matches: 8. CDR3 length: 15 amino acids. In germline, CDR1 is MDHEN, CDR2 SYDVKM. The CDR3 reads CASSLRSSGRETQYF. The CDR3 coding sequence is TGTGCCAGCAGTTTAAGGTCTAGCGGTAGGGAGACCCAGTACTTC.

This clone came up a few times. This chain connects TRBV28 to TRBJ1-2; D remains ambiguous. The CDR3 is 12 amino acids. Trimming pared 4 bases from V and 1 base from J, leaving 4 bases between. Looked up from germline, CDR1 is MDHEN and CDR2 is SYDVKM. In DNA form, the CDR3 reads TGTGCCAGCAGTTCGCTTAACTATGGCTACACCTTC. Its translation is CASSSLNYGYTF.

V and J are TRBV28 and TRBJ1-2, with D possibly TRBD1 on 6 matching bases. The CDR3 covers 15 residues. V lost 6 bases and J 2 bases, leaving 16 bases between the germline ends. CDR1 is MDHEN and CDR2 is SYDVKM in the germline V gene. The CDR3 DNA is TGTGCCAGCAGCCAGCCCGTACAGGGCAACTATGGCTACACCTTC. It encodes CASSQPVQGNYGYTF.